This TCR beta chain was identified during a study of PD-1 blockade in classical Hodgkin lymphoma. This clone is a singleton in its sample. Profiling relied on immunoSEQ multiplex PCR, and the TCRdb table lists in-frame clones only, not all of them. The sample has approximately 31,000 clones; 94% are singletons. The V gene lost 6 bases and the J gene lost 8 bases, with 12 bases spanning the gap. Germline-derived CDR1 and CDR2 are DFQATT and SNEGSKA (reference sequence). The CDR3 is made up of 11 amino acids. Time point specified: newly diagnosed, previously untreated cHL patient sample. Researchers used newly diagnosed, untreated classical Hodgkin lymphoma PBMCs for comparison.

Sequences were obtained from peripheral blood mononuclear cells (PBMCs). This TCR derives from a human donor with classical Hodgkin lymphoma. The gene calls are TRBV20-1 and TRBJ2-3; D may correspond to TRBD1 or TRBD2 (5 bases each). CDR3 loop: CSAGDGGTQYF. CDR3 nucleotide sequence: TGCAGTGCAGGGGACGGCGGTACGCAGTATTTT.